Each of the 2 T cell receptor beta chains below was sequenced from the same sample in a study of T-cell memory formation after mild COVID-19 (dated by TCRdb to the early 2020s). Libraries were made using 5' RACE. TCRdb names Illumina NovaSeq 6000 as the instrument used. Using fastp at Q25 and MiXCR, TCRdb reprocessed the public reads and kept productive beta chains. Each record represents a unique CDR3 protein, reported with the most common genes and DNA among its rows. The sample contains about 140,000 distinct CDR3 sequences, roughly 21% of them found a single time. Of the sample, about 2.3% is held by the ten largest clones. The sequenced sample consisted of PBMCs or a T cell subset sorted from them (not recorded which). The receptors stem from an adult woman who had mild COVID-19 (a few samples of this study predate the infection). The sample titles of this study are shuffled in the database, so cell type and time point are left out; the donor was told from shared clones.

This clonotype turned up a few times. This chain uses TRBV5-5 with TRBJ2-6; a possible D gene is TRBD1 (5 bases). There are 17 residues in the CDR3. Germline assignment: CDR1 SGHKS and CDR2 YYEKEE (reference sequence). Trimming shortened V by 8 bases and J by 0 bases, and 18 bases separated the two germline ends. The CDR3 protein is CASSGARPSSGANVLTF. CDR3 in DNA: TGTGCCAGTTCTGGGGCCAGGCCTAGCTCTGGGGCCAACGTCCTGACTTTC.

This clonotype was seen only a few times. V usage is TRBV7-3 and J usage is TRBJ2-3; 13 nucleotides match TRBD2. The trim removed 5 bases at V and 4 bases at J, leaving 3 bases unmatched. The CDR3 covers 15 residues. Looked up from germline, CDR1 is SGHTA and CDR2 is FQGTGA. The CDR3 DNA reads as TGTGCCAGCAGCCGGACTAGCGGGAGCGCAGATACGCAGTATTTT. Protein sequence: CASSRTSGSADTQYF.